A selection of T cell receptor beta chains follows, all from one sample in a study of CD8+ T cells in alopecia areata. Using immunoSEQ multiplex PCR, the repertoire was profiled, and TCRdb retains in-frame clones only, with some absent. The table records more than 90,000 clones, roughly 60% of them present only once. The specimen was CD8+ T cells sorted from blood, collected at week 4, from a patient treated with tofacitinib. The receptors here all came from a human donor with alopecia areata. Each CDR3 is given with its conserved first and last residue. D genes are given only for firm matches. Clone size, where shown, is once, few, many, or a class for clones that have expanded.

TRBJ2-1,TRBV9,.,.,CASSVSPEYNEQFF,TGTGCCAGCAGCGTCTCACCTGAGTACAATGAGCAGTTCTTC
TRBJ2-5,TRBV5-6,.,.,CASSLRSPETQYF,TGTGCCAGCAGCTTGAGGAGTCCAGAGACCCAGTACTTC
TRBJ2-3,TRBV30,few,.,CAWSVLGAADTQYF,TGTGCCTGGAGTGTACTGGGAGCGGCAGATACGCAGTATTTT
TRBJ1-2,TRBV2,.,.,CASSGTEYGYTF,TGTGCCAGCAGCGGGACGGAGTATGGCTACACCTTC
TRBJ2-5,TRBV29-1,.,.,CSVGNRFETQYF,TGCAGCGTTGGTAATAGGTTTGAGACCCAGTACTTC
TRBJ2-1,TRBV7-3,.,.,CASSSPGHNEQFF,TGTGCCAGCAGCTCTCCGGGTCACAATGAGCAGTTCTTC
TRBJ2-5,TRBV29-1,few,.,CSATSETQYF,TGCAGCGCCACCAGCGAGACCCAGTACTTC
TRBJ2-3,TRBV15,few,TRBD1,CATSRVQGIRADTQYF,TGTGCCACCAGCAGAGTACAGGGGATTAGGGCAGATACGCAGTATTTT
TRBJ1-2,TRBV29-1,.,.,CSVDNWTDNYGYTF,TGCAGCGTTGACAATTGGACGGATAACTATGGCTACACCTTC
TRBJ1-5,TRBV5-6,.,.,CASSLFGGNQPQHF,TGTGCCAGCAGCTTGTTCGGGGGAAATCAGCCCCAGCATTTT
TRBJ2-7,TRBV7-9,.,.,CASSLDGRASYEQYF,TGTGCCAGCAGCTTAGACGGCAGGGCCTCCTACGAGCAGTACTTC
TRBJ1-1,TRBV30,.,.,CAWSSEGELGTEAFF,TGTGCCTGGAGTTCGGAGGGTGAACTCGGGACTGAAGCTTTCTTT
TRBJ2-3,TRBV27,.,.,CASSLGAGYTDTQYF,TGTGCCAGCAGCTTGGGGGCGGGATACACAGATACGCAGTATTTT
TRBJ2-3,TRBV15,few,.,CATSRRGRSADTQYF,TGTGCCACCAGCCGGAGGGGGAGGTCAGCAGATACGCAGTATTTT
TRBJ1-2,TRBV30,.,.,CAWSVRVPPGYTF,TGTGCCTGGAGTGTACGGGTTCCGCCTGGCTACACCTTC
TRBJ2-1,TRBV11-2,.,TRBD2,CASSLASGGAGEQFF,TGTGCCAGCAGCTTAGCTAGCGGGGGGGCTGGTGAGCAGTTCTTC
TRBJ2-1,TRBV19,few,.,CASSIGDNEQFF,TGTGCCAGTAGTATAGGAGACAATGAGCAGTTCTTC
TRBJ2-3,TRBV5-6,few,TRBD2,CASSYTQGSGSTDTQYF,TGTGCCAGCAGCTACACGCAGGGTAGCGGGAGCACAGATACGCAGTATTTT
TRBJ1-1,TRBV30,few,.,CAWSVEDWNTEAFF,TGTGCCTGGAGTGTCGAGGATTGGAACACTGAAGCTTTCTTT
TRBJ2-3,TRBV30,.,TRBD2,CAWSVAAGGMDTQYF,TGTGCCTGGAGTGTTGCGGCGGGGGGGATGGATACGCAGTATTTT
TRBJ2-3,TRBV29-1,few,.,CSVVGGARTDTQYF,TGCAGCGTTGTGGGGGGGGCGCGTACAGATACGCAGTATTTT
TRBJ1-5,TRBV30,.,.,CAWSERRGNQPQHF,TGTGCCTGGAGTGAACGTCGGGGCAATCAGCCCCAGCATTTT
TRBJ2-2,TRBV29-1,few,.,CSVEKGSGELFF,TGCAGCGTTGAAAAAGGATCTGGGGAGCTGTTTTTT
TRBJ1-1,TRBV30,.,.,CAWTDNRGDTEAFF,TGTGCCTGGACAGACAACCGAGGCGACACTGAAGCTTTCTTT
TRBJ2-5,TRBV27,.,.,CASSLRGLRETQYF,TGTGCCAGCAGTTTACGGGGTCTTAGGGAGACCCAGTACTTC
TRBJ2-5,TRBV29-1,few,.,CSVLRGQGTQYF,TGCAGCGTTCTGCGGGGCCAAGGGACCCAGTACTTC
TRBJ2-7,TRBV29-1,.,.,CSVVGVGSYEQYF,TGCAGCGTTGTCGGCGTGGGCTCCTACGAGCAGTACTTC
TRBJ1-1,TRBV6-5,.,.,CASSPPGQNTEAFF,TGTGCCAGCAGCCCTCCGGGACAGAACACTGAAGCTTTCTTT
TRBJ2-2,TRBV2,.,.,CASQTVNTGELFF,TGTGCCAGCCAGACAGTAAACACCGGGGAGCTGTTTTTT
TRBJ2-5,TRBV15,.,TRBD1,CATSRVGTGETQYF,TGTGCCACCAGCAGAGTGGGGACAGGAGAGACCCAGTACTTC
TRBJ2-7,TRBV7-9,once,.,CASSLVGGAYEQYF,TGTGCCAGCAGCTTAGTGGGCGGTGCCTACGAGCAGTACTTC
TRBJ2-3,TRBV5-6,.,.,CASSLETDTQYF,TGTGCCAGCAGCTTGGAGACAGATACGCAGTATTTT
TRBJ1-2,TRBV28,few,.,CASSSTGALTF,TGTGCCAGCAGTTCGACAGGCGCCCTCACCTTC
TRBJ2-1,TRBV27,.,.,CASSLGRYNEQFF,TGTGCCAGCAGTTTAGGCAGGTACAATGAGCAGTTCTTC
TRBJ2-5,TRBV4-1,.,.,CASAAGGEETQYF,TGCGCCAGCGCCGCCGGGGGAGAAGAGACCCAGTACTTC
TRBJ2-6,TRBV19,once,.,CASSILRSGANVLTF,TGTGCCAGTAGTATTCTCCGCTCTGGGGCCAACGTCCTGACTTTC
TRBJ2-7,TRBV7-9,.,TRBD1,CASSVEDRGLIYEQYF,TGTGCCAGCAGCGTGGAAGACAGGGGGCTTATCTACGAGCAGTACTTC
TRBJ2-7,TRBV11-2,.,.,CASSLDVGYEQYF,TGTGCCAGCAGCTTAGATGTTGGGTACGAGCAGTACTTC
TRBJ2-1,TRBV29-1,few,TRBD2,CSVPRPGLAGPSSYNEQFF,TGCAGCGTTCCCCGACCGGGACTAGCGGGACCGAGCTCCTACAATGAGCAGTTCTTC
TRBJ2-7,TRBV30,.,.,CAWSWDLDYEQYF,TGTGCCTGGAGTTGGGACCTAGACTACGAGCAGTACTTC
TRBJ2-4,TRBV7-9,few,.,CASSWGGGENIQYF,TGTGCCAGCAGCTGGGGTGGTGGAGAAAACATTCAGTACTTC
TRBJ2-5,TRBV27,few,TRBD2,CASSSLAGVQETQYF,TGTGCCAGCAGTTCACTAGCGGGGGTCCAAGAGACCCAGTACTTC
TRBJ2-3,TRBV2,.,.,CASSEPPRDTQYF,TGTGCCAGCAGTGAACCCCCCCGGGATACGCAGTATTTT
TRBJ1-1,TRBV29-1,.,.,CSVGLGGPLNTEAFF,TGCAGCGTCGGCCTGGGGGGACCTCTGAACACTGAAGCTTTCTTT
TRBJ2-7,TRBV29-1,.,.,CSVVSSYEQYF,TGCAGCGTGGTATCATCCTACGAGCAGTACTTC
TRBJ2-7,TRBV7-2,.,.,CASSPPGTYEQYF,TGTGCCAGCAGCCCGCCGGGGACCTACGAGCAGTACTTC
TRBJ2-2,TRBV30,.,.,CAWSEGGDTGELFF,TGTGCCTGGAGTGAGGGTGGGGATACCGGGGAGCTGTTTTTT
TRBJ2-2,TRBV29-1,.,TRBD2,CSVEDPSGVNTGELFF,TGCAGCGTTGAAGATCCTAGCGGGGTCAACACCGGGGAGCTGTTTTTT
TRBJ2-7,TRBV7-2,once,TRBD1,CASTRPGQGDEQYF,TGTGCCAGCACCAGGCCGGGACAGGGGGACGAGCAGTACTTC
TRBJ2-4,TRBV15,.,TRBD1,CATSRELYADRDEENIQYF,TGTGCCACCAGCAGAGAGCTGTATGCGGACAGGGACGAGGAAAACATTCAGTACTTC
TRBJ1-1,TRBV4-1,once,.,CASSSQTDMNTEAFF,TGCGCCAGCAGCTCTCAGACGGACATGAACACTGAAGCTTTCTTT
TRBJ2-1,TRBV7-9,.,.,CASSFNEQFF,TGTGCCAGCAGCTTCAATGAGCAGTTCTTC
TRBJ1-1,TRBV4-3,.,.,CASSQDQGFGAEAFF,TGCGCCAGCAGCCAAGATCAGGGCTTCGGGGCTGAAGCTTTCTTT
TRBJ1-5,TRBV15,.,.,CATSRDTSNQPQHF,TGTGCCACCAGCAGGGACACCAGCAATCAGCCCCAGCATTTT
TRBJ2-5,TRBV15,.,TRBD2,CATSRELAGVVQETQYF,TGTGCCACCAGCAGGGAACTAGCGGGGGTAGTTCAAGAGACCCAGTACTTC
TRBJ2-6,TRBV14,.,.,CASSQLGGKANVLTF,TGTGCCAGCAGCCAACTGGGGGGTAAGGCCAACGTCCTGACTTTC
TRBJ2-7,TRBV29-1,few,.,CSVVRDGSYEQYF,TGCAGCGTGGTCCGGGACGGCTCCTACGAGCAGTACTTC
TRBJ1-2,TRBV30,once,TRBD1,CAWHGDRMGIYGYTF,TGTGCCTGGCATGGGGACAGGATGGGTATATATGGCTACACCTTC